This T cell receptor (beta chain) emerged from a study of shared clonotypes between healthy human individuals. Study-level results: Across a handful of donors, naive CD4 shared around 5%, naive CD8 more than 3%, memory CD4 2% to 2.5%, memory CD8 over 0.3%.

How the authors handled the data: There were no quality scores in the junction-only immunoSEQ sequences, so filtering differed. Generated by immunoSEQ multiplex PCR, the TCRdb table keeps only in-frame clones and is missing some. V and J calls and clone size are those listed in that table; D and trimming were worked out from the DNA. The sample has some 1,400,000 clones, roughly 96% seen once. This CDR3 has 14 residues. Germline V gene data show CDR1 as SGHRS and CDR2 as YFSETQ. V was cut by 4 bases and J by 5 bases, with 13 bases left in between. Concerning this clone: Antigen specificity is unknown.

The donors were adults (healthy and HIV-negative) with no recent acute infections or vaccinations. CD45RA+ naive and CD45RA-negative memory subsets were separated from CD4+ cells. The sample consisted of naive CD4+ T cells sorted from blood. The subset denotes: CD45RA+ positively selected. The genes are TRBV5-1 and TRBJ2-4; the D call may be TRBD1 or TRBD2 (5 bases each). The TCR was taken from a man aged 25 to 40 in good health. The CDR3 DNA reads as TGCGCCAGCAGCCCGGGACCGGGGCAAAACATTCAGTACTTC. Amino acids: CASSPGPGQNIQYF.